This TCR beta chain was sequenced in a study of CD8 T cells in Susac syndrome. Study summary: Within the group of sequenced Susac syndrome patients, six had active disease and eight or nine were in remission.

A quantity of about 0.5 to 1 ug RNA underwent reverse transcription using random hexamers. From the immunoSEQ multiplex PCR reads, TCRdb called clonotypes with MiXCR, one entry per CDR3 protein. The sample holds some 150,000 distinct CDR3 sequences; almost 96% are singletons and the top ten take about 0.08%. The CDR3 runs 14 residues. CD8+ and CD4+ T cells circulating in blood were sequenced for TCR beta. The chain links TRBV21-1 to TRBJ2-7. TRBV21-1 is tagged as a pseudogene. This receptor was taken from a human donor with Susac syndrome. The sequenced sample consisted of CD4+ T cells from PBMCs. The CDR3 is CASSKTRIYYEQYF. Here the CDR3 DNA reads TGTGCCAGCAGCAAAACCAGGATCTATTACGAGCAGTACTTC.